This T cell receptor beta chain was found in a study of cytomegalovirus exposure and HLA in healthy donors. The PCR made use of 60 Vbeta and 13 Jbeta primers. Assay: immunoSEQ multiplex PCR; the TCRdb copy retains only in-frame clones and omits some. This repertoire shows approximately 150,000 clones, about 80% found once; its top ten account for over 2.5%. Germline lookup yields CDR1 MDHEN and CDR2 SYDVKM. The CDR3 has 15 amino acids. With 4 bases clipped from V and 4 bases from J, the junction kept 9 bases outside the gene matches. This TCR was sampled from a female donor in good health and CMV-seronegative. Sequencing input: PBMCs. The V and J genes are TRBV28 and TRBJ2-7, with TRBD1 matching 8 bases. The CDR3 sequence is CASSSRDRFLYEQYF. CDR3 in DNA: TGTGCCAGCAGTTCCCGGGACAGGTTTCTTTACGAGCAGTACTTC.